The 3 T cell receptor beta chains listed next were all sequenced from one sample in a study of siplizumab effects on memory and regulatory T cells. Repertoires were generated with immunoSEQ multiplex PCR, while TCRdb's copy carries only in-frame clones and drops some. The repertoire has roughly 120,000 clones, roughly 94% of them found once; the top ten carry approximately 1.8%. Sequencing used non-Treg CD4+ T cells sorted from blood. These receptors all stem from a human donor in good health.

This clone has a single count. The chain employs TRBV7-8 and TRBJ2-7, with 7 bases fitting TRBD1. The CDR3 length is 14 residues. From germline, CDR1 is SGHVS and CDR2 FQNEAQ. J lost 6 bases, V lost 5 bases, and 10 bases had no gene match. CDR3 residues: CASSARQGVVEQYF. The CDR3 nucleotides are TGTGCCAGCAGCGCCCGACAGGGAGTCGTCGAGCAGTACTTC.

This chain links TRBV11-2 with TRBJ2-3; unclear D gene. The CDR3 covers 15 residues. Germline assignment: CDR1 SGHAT and CDR2 FQNNGV. The V gene lost 8 bases and the J gene lost 3 bases, with 18 bases spanning the gap. For the CDR3, the DNA is TGTGCCAGCGGTGATAGCCAGAGTCTTACAGATACGCAGTATTTT. It specifies CASGDSQSLTDTQYF.

This chain joins TRBV10-3 and TRBJ2-7, with D perhaps being TRBD1 or TRBD2 (5 bases each). Germline V lookup: CDR1 ENHRY, CDR2 SYGVKD. Trimming took 10 bases from V and 0 from J, leaving 16 bases between them. This CDR3 is 14 amino acids long. The CDR3: CATDGGPPSYEQYF. The CDR3 coding sequence is TGTGCCACCGATGGGGGTCCCCCCTCCTACGAGCAGTACTTC.